This TCR beta chain was recorded in a study of T cells in Graves' hyperthyroidism and ophthalmopathy. Study summary: Staff took peripheral blood when the initial diagnosis was made, before any treatment began.

V lost 1 base to trimming and J lost 2 bases; unmatched junction nucleotides: 6. In germline, CDR1 is SGHTA, CDR2 FQGNSA. The CDR3 runs to 16 residues. Diagnosis relied on clinical symptoms, serum thyroxine and TRAb, thyroid ultrasound and orbital computed tomography. Amplification yielded TCR beta CDR3 regions, with RNA transcripts as the source. With the HTBI primer set, the TCR CDR3 went through a first round of RT-PCR. MiXCR, applied by TCRdb to the multiplex PCR reads, yields one record per CDR3 protein. The table shows 300,000 to 350,000 distinct CDR3 sequences, with roughly 14% occurring only once.

This TCR came from a woman in her twenties or thirties with Graves' hyperthyroidism. The source material was blood. The chain links TRBV7-2 to TRBJ2-7, with 9 bases that match TRBD2. CDR3: CASSLDMAGGPYEQYF. The DNA of the CDR3 is TGTGCCAGCAGCTTAGATATGGCGGGAGGGCCCTACGAGCAGTACTTC.